The 31 T cell receptor beta chains presented below share a single source sample, sequenced in a study of blood T cell repertoires in COVID-19. The data were produced by immunoSEQ multiplex PCR, yet TCRdb's version contains in-frame clones alone and is incomplete. The table records around 250,000 clones, 65% to 90% of them present only once. Sample: PBMCs or T cells enriched from blood (not recorded which). These receptors originate from a young man who had recovered from COVID-19.

The J gene is TRBJ1-5, the V gene TRBV4-1; 8 bases are a match to TRBD1. J was trimmed by 6 bases and V by 5 bases; bases with no gene match: 6. This CDR3 is 14 amino acids long. CDR1 MGHRA and CDR2 YSYEKL come from the germline V gene. CDR3 loop: CASSIPGGTQPQHF. DNA for the CDR3: TGCGCCAGCAGCATCCCAGGGGGCACTCAGCCCCAGCATTTT.

The rearrangement links TRBV19 to TRBJ1-1; weak D call: TRBD1 (6 bases). The CDR3 runs to 14 residues. Germline V lookup: CDR1 LNHDA, CDR2 SQIVND (reference sequence). Between the trimmed V and J ends, which lost 10 bases and 4 bases, there was a span of 19 bases. The chain's CDR3 is CATRGARDLTEAFF. The CDR3 bases are TGTGCCACCAGGGGCGCGCGAGATCTCACTGAAGCTTTCTTT.

The gene calls are TRBV19 and TRBJ1-1; D might be TRBD1 (5 bases). The germline CDR1 and CDR2 sequences are LNHDA and SQIVND (reference sequence). V lost 8 bases and J 4 bases, leaving 14 bases between the germline ends. The CDR3 has 13 amino acids. CDR3: CASLAGWSTEAFF. CDR3 in DNA: TGTGCCAGTCTTGCAGGGTGGAGCACTGAAGCTTTCTTT.

This rearrangement joins TRBV30 to TRBJ1-1; D call uncertain. V was trimmed by 4 bases and J by 2 bases, leaving 11 bases between them. Germline V gene sequence: CDR1 GTSNPN, CDR2 SVGIG (reference sequence). The CDR3 extends over 13 amino acids. The CDR3 here is CAWNEGDNTEAFF. The CDR3 bases are TGTGCCTGGAATGAGGGAGACAACACTGAAGCTTTCTTT.

DNA for the CDR3: TGTGCCAGCAGCTTGGTTGGGACAGGGAAAGACAATGAGCAGTTCTTC. It encodes CASSLVGTGKDNEQFF. V and J are TRBV5-6 and TRBJ2-1; TRBD1 matches 9 bases. CDR1 is SGHDT and CDR2 is YYEEEE in the germline V gene. The length of the CDR3 is 16 residues. V was pared by 0 bases and J by 5 bases, with 6 bases of the junction left unmatched.

The gene calls are TRBV18 and TRBJ2-3; D may be TRBD1 (8 bases). This CDR3 comprises 16 residues. Germline V CDR1 and CDR2: KGHSH, LQKENI. Between the trimmed V and J ends, which lost 5 bases and 2 bases, there was a span of 17 bases. CDR3 coding DNA: TGTGCCAGCTCAGGGCGACAGGGGAGGGACACAGATACGCAGTATTTT. Protein: CASSGRQGRDTDTQYF.

The V gene is TRBV3-1 (or the pseudogene TRBV3-2), the J gene TRBJ2-2; D unresolved. The germline gives CDR1 LGHDT, CDR2 YNNKEL (reference sequence). The CDR3 length is 17 residues. Between the trimmed V and J ends, which lost 0 bases and 4 bases, there was a span of 15 bases. The CDR3 bases are TGTGCCAGCAGCCAAGATCGTCGGTCCTCCCCCACCGGGGAGCTGTTTTTT. This codes for CASSQDRRSSPTGELFF.

This chain links TRBV14 with TRBJ1-6; TRBD1 matches at 7 bases. The CDR3 runs to 15 residues. The germline V gene has CDR1 SGHDN and CDR2 FVKESK. V lost 4 bases to trimming and J lost 3 bases; unmatched junction nucleotides: 3. The CDR3: CASSPRDSYNSPLHF. In DNA form, the CDR3 reads TGTGCCAGCAGCCCCCGGGACAGCTATAATTCACCCCTCCACTTT.

This chain connects TRBV7-2 to TRBJ2-5; D ambiguous. With 1 base removed from V and 6 bases from J, the gap between germline ends came to 9 bases. The CDR3 is 13 amino acids. Germline CDR1 is SGHTA and CDR2 is FQGNSA. The CDR3 protein is CASSLDLSQTQYF. The CDR3 DNA sequence: TGTGCCAGCAGCTTAGACCTAAGTCAGACCCAGTACTTC.

This clone showed up just once. This chain joins TRBV7-9 and TRBJ2-6, with 12 bases fitting TRBD1. The CDR3 consists of 18 residues. V trimming: 6 bases; J trimming: 3 bases; junction bases outside the gene matches: 9. Looked up from germline, CDR1 is SEHNR and CDR2 is FQNEAQ (reference sequence). CDR3 region: CASRQPGTGGDGANVLTF. The CDR3 DNA sequence: TGTGCCAGCAGGCAACCCGGGACAGGGGGCGATGGGGCCAACGTCCTGACTTTC.

This clone was counted a few times. This chain links TRBV18 with TRBJ1-1; D not certain. This CDR3 comprises 15 residues. Trimming removed 1 base at V and 4 bases at J, with 13 bases between. Germline V gene data show CDR1 as KGHSH and CDR2 as LQKENI. In DNA form, the CDR3 reads TGTGCCAGCTCACCACTCTATTCGGAGACCACTGAAGCTTTCTTT. Protein product: CASSPLYSETTEAFF.

The genes are TRBV9 and TRBJ2-7, with 11 bases aligning to TRBD2. This CDR3 is built from 18 residues. Trimming cost V 4 bases and J 5 bases; bases outside gene matches: 17. Germline CDR1 and CDR2: SGDLS and YYNGEE. CDR3 in amino acids: CASSTQGLADPPGDEQYF. The DNA of the CDR3 is TGTGCCAGCAGCACCCAGGGACTAGCGGATCCGCCCGGGGACGAGCAGTACTTC.

V is TRBV3-1 (or the pseudogene TRBV3-2) and J is TRBJ1-4, with 7 bases fitting TRBD1. Germline trimming cut 3 bases from V and 5 bases from J; bases unmatched to any gene: 6. This CDR3 region has 15 residues. Germline CDR1 is LGHDT and CDR2 is YNNKEL (reference sequence). CDR3 residues: CASSQEGQPNEKLFF. The CDR3 DNA follows: TGTGCCAGCAGCCAGGAGGGACAGCCGAATGAAAAACTGTTTTTT.

The chain carries TRBV6-1 and TRBJ2-3; 7 bases are shared with TRBD2. CDR1 is MNHNS and CDR2 is SASEGT in the germline V gene. The length of the CDR3 is 16 residues. The V segment lost 2 bases and the J segment 0 bases; nucleotides outside the gene matches: 5. The CDR3: CASSEWGSGSTDTQYF. CDR3 in DNA: TGTGCCAGCAGTGAATGGGGTAGCGGGAGCACAGATACGCAGTATTTT.

This rearrangement joins TRBV9 to TRBJ1-3; D remains ambiguous. This CDR3 contains 16 residues. V dropped 0 bases and J dropped 4 bases, with 14 bases sitting between them. The germline V gene has CDR1 SGDLS and CDR2 YYNGEE. CDR3 sequence: CASSVDQTEAGNTIYF. The CDR3 region has the DNA TGTGCCAGCAGCGTAGATCAGACGGAGGCCGGAAACACCATATATTTT.

The gene calls are TRBV6-2 or TRBV6-3 and TRBJ2-7; D not resolved. The CDR3 extends over 14 amino acids. Trimming cost V 6 bases and J 0 bases, with 12 bases left between them. CDR1 is MNHEY, CDR2 SVGEGT, per germline. The DNA of the CDR3 is TGTGCCAGCAGGTACCGCGGTAGCTCCTACGAGCAGTACTTC. As protein: CASRYRGSSYEQYF.

The chain couples TRBV7-2 to TRBJ2-1; 8 nucleotides line up with TRBD2. Germline loops: CDR1 SGHTA, CDR2 FQGNSA. V was pared by 5 bases and J by 3 bases, with 6 bases of the junction left unmatched. CDR3 length equals 15 residues. CDR3 sequence (DNA): TGTGCCAGCAGCCCGCGGGGGGCTAACTACAATGAGCAGTTCTTC. Encoded protein: CASSPRGANYNEQFF.

A remark on this clone: Other nucleotide sequences from this sample produce the same CDR3. V is TRBV5-1 and J is TRBJ2-7; 11 bases match TRBD2. The V and J ends lost 0 bases and 1 base, in that order; junction bases with no gene match: 3. The CDR3 spans 16 residues. CDR1 SGHRS and CDR2 YFSETQ come from the germline V gene. The CDR3, as DNA: TGCGCCAGCAGCTTGGCCGGGACTAGCGGTTCCTACGAGCAGTACTTC. Translation: CASSLAGTSGSYEQYF.

The V gene is TRBV27, the J gene TRBJ1-1, with D uncertain. Germline CDR1 and CDR2: MNHEY and SMNVEV (reference sequence). CDR3 size: 14 residues. The V end was cut by 2 bases, the J end by 0 bases, with 7 bases between. CDR3 DNA sequence: TGTGCCAGCAGTTTACTGGCGGTGAACACTGAAGCTTTCTTT. Residues: CASSLLAVNTEAFF.

The CDR3 DNA sequence: TGTGCCATCAGTGAAGGCCAGCCGGGGAACTATGGCTACACCTTC. Translated, it gives CAISEGQPGNYGYTF. The rearrangement links TRBV10-3 to TRBJ1-2; D is ambiguous. The ends were cut back, 3 bases at V and 2 bases at J, with 13 bases in the middle. The CDR3 runs 15 residues. Per germline, CDR1 ENHRY and CDR2 SYGVKD.

The rearrangement links TRBV10-2 to TRBJ2-1; tentative D call: TRBD2 (6 bases). This CDR3 region has 13 residues. Trimming shortened V by 8 bases and J by 10 bases, and 18 bases separated the two germline ends. The V gene's germline CDR1 is WSHSY and CDR2 SAAADI. The CDR3 sequence is CASRLAGTLEQFF. In nucleotides, the CDR3 is TGCGCCAGCCGACTTGCCGGGACTTTGGAGCAGTTCTTC.

The chain joins TRBV6-5 to TRBJ2-7; weak D call: TRBD1 (5 bases). Germline lookup yields CDR1 MNHEY and CDR2 SVGAGI. Trimming took 6 bases from V and 5 from J, leaving 17 bases between them. CDR3 length equals 14 residues. The CDR3 spells CASRGQGNRNEQYF. CDR3 DNA: TGTGCCAGCAGGGGGCAGGGCAATCGGAACGAGCAGTACTTC.

The chain has TRBV28 and TRBJ2-1, with TRBD2 identical over 16 bases. In germline, CDR1 is MDHEN, CDR2 SYDVKM. The CDR3 has 20 amino acids. The V segment lost 6 bases and the J segment 1 base; nucleotides outside the gene matches: 12. CDR3 nucleotides: TGTGCCAGCAGCCCCTCGATGGGACTAGCGGGAGGGCGTTCCTACAATGAGCAGTTCTTC. Protein sequence: CASSPSMGLAGGRSYNEQFF.

The chain combines TRBV18 with TRBJ2-7; a possible D gene is TRBD2 (6 bases). Trimming cost V 3 bases and J 0 bases, with 12 bases left between them. The length of the CDR3 is 15 residues. CDR1 is KGHSH, CDR2 LQKENI, per germline. CDR3 amino acids: CASSPIGGASYEQYF. The CDR3 DNA follows: TGTGCCAGCTCACCTATCGGGGGAGCCTCCTACGAGCAGTACTTC.

The chain couples TRBV5-1 to TRBJ1-2; D gene uncertain. V was pared by 4 bases and J by 7 bases, with 14 bases between. Germline lookup yields CDR1 SGHRS and CDR2 YFSETQ. This CDR3 spans 13 amino acids. CDR3 sequence reads: CASSARESGGYTF. The CDR3 bases are TGCGCCAGCAGCGCGCGGGAATCAGGTGGCTACACCTTC.

The V gene is TRBV5-1, the J gene TRBJ2-7; 9 bases are shared with TRBD2. The CDR3 consists of 16 residues. Per germline, CDR1 SGHRS and CDR2 YFSETQ. V lost 0 bases, J lost 1 base, and 5 bases stayed unmatched. CDR3 sequence (DNA): TGCGCCAGCAGCTTGGGTCCGCGGGGGGGTTCCTACGAGCAGTACTTC. Protein sequence: CASSLGPRGGSYEQYF.

The V call is TRBV10-2, the J call TRBJ2-3; TRBD2 matches at 11 bases. V lost 6 bases, J lost 6 bases, and 2 bases stayed unmatched. The CDR3 is 13 residues long. Germline CDR1 is WSHSY and CDR2 is SAAADI. CDR3 nucleotide sequence: TGCGCCAGCAGACTAGCGGGAGAGGATACGCAGTATTTT. Protein sequence: CASRLAGEDTQYF.

DNA for the CDR3: TGTGCCAGCAGCTTGGATCTAGCGGGGGCCAATTACAATGAGCAGTTCTTC. Residues: CASSLDLAGANYNEQFF. The J gene is TRBJ2-1, the V gene TRBV5-4; 10 bases match TRBD2. Trimming took 0 bases from V and 4 from J; bases not matched to a gene: 7. This CDR3 region has 17 residues. Germline CDR1 is SGHNT and CDR2 is YYREEE (reference sequence).

This chain links TRBV5-4 with TRBJ1-1; no clear D. The CDR3 runs to 14 residues. From germline, CDR1 is SGHNT and CDR2 YYREEE (reference sequence). V lost 0 bases and J 0 bases, leaving 6 bases between the germline ends. The CDR3, as DNA: TGTGCCAGCAGCTTGGGGGAGTTGAACACTGAAGCTTTCTTT. Its protein is CASSLGELNTEAFF. The entire variable domain, with the rest obtained from reference TRBV5-4 and TRBJ1-1, is as follows: ETGVTQSPTHLIKTRGQQVTLRCSSQSGHNTVSWYQQALGQGPQFIFQYYREEENGRGNFPPRFSGLQFPNYSSELNVNALELDDSALYLCASSLGELNTEAFFGQGTRLTVV.

The chain is built from TRBV5-4 and TRBJ2-7; the D gene is possibly TRBD2 (6 bases). The CDR3 has 15 residues. Trimming cost V 0 bases and J 1 base, with 11 bases left between them. Per the germline V gene, CDR1 is SGHNT and CDR2 is YYREEE (reference sequence). In DNA form, the CDR3 reads TGTGCCAGCAGCTTGGCCTTGGGAGGATCCTACGAGCAGTACTTC. It yields the protein CASSLALGGSYEQYF. Filled out from reference TRBV5-4 and TRBJ2-7, the complete variable domain reads ETGVTQSPTHLIKTRGQQVTLRCSSQSGHNTVSWYQQALGQGPQFIFQYYREEENGRGNFPPRFSGLQFPNYSSELNVNALELDDSALYLCASSLALGGSYEQYFGPGTRLTVT.

The CDR3 nucleotides are TGTGCCAGCAGTTCCGGACTAGCGGGAGTTCTGTACTTC. Residues: CASSSGLAGVLYF. The chain uses TRBV12-3 or TRBV12-4 and TRBJ2-7, with 13 bases identical to TRBD2. Trimming cost V 4 bases and J 12 bases; bases outside gene matches: 6. The CDR3 has 13 residues.